The clone carrying this TCR beta chain has only a few counts. Tumor tissue was taken before any definitive surgery or chemotherapy was given. The data were taken from a study of high-grade serous ovarian cancer treatment subgroups. Measured with immunoSEQ multiplex PCR; TCRdb has only the in-frame clones, and not every one. This sample has 8,000 to 10,000 clones, with about two thirds found just once. With 5 bases removed from V and 2 bases from J, the gap between germline ends came to 13 bases. The germline CDR1 and CDR2 sequences are SEHNR and FQNEAQ (reference sequence). The CDR3 runs 14 residues. Material: tumor tissue. This receptor was obtained from a human donor with high-grade serous ovarian cancer. This chain uses TRBV7-9 with TRBJ2-7; D not certain. The CDR3 DNA reads as TGTGCCAGCAGCGGGGTGGGTGTCCCCTACGAGCAGTACTTC. Translation: CASSGVGVPYEQYF. Full variable domain (remainder filled in from reference TRBV7-9 and TRBJ2-7): DTGVSQNPRHKITKRGQNVTFRCDPISEHNRLYWYRQTLGQGPEFLTYFQNEAQLEKSRLLSDRFSAERPKGSFSTLEIQRTEQGDSAMYLCASSGVGVPYEQYFGPGTRLTVT.